This is a list of T cell receptor beta chains from one sample in a study of tumor and adjacent non-tumor tissue in lung cancer. TCRdb recomputed calls from the multiplex PCR reads with MiXCR, one row per CDR3 protein. The table lists 81,000 or so distinct CDR3 sequences, around 80% of them singletons, with 51% in the top ten. Sequenced sample: distant non-tumor lung tissue. These receptors were taken from a man aged 60 to 75 with non-small cell lung cancer. Both conserved end residues are trimmed from each CDR3.

v_call cdr3_aa
TRBV11-2 VNSSTMWGPKETKY
TRBV12-3/TRBV12-4 ASRFPGILNTEAF
TRBV7-3 ARSLSGGFGNTIY
TRBV11-3 ASSKGIYEQY
TRBV5-1 ASSLPAVGNEKLF
TRBV4-2 ASGTYYEQY
TRBV5-4 ASNKGITRSSTDTQY
TRBV12-3/TRBV12-4 ASSLDRSTDTQY
TRBV10-3 TISNGLAGGLQAYEQY
TRBV5-1 ASSPRQGIVDTEAF
TRBV6-6 ASSQLAGVHNKQF
TRBV20-1 SAREGVTLY
TRBV11-2 ASSVLHSSYEHY
TRBV6-5 GSSPLHTYPINEQF
TRBV20-1 SARDQRTDTDTQY
TRBV20-1 SARDQQGYGQPQH
TRBV7-9 ASSLQGGVSSTDTQY
TRBV28 ASSKTGLQVGYI
TRBV6-1 AVQTSGGVAQY
TRBV30 ARSVRVDTEAF
TRBV20-1 SANALGWDITMY
TRBV4-3 ASSQGGGRGAGAF
TRBV29-1 SVDGGPAEAF
TRBV28 ASSSEETQY
TRBV11-3 ASSLVAISWREKQF
TRBV6-2/TRBV6-3 ASLTHVSTDTQY
TRBV20-1 SDRAFEKRF
TRBV4-2 ASSQEQSMDGYT
TRBV13 VSSRPAGEPF
TRBV7-9 ASTLDKGHEQY
TRBV6-2/TRBV6-3 TNVDSPWGYT
TRBV11-2 ASSFMPKQY
TRBV11-2 ASSFFLAVADTHY
TRBV29-1 SVAENRATEELF
TRBV11-3 ASSSRGAGGYRARVLL
TRBV5-1 ASSLGVIGKETQY
TRBV11-3 ASSFEGNSPLH
TRBV20-1 SAREHRGLGQPQH
TRBV29-1 SALDRLGTEAF
TRBV11-3 ASSSSSETNNEPF
TRBV5-4 ASSLAADTKY